Presented here are 7 T cell receptor beta chains from one specimen sequenced in a study of blood T cells in healthy people across ages. Combining a sample-barcoded 5' primer with a J-beta primer mix, a second PCR ran for 7 to 11 cycles. TCRdb reanalysed the 5' RACE reads using MiXCR and keeps one entry per CDR3 protein. In the table there are 800,000 to 950,000 distinct CDR3 sequences, roughly 43% of which are singletons. The sequencing input was blood. The receptor set was obtained from a man aged 30 to 39 in good health.

Comment on this clonotype: One junction end disagrees with the germline gene, perhaps due to a read error. The chain joins TRBV2 to TRBJ2-3; 8 positions agree with TRBD1. This CDR3 spans 15 amino acids. CDR1 and CDR2 (germline): SNHLY, FYNNEI. The CDR3 DNA sequence: TGTGCCAGCAGTGACCAGGGGGCGAGGACAGAGACGCAGTATTTT. Protein product: CASSDQGARTETQYF.

The chain has TRBV27 and TRBJ2-3; TRBD2 matches 8 bases. The J segment lost 4 bases and the V segment lost 2 bases, leaving 14 bases of the junction unmatched. Germline V lookup: CDR1 MNHEY, CDR2 SMNVEV (reference sequence). The CDR3 consists of 18 residues. The CDR3 DNA sequence: TGTGCCAGCAGTTTAGGGCTTAACGGGGGGGAGCCCCCAGATACGCAGTATTTT. Protein: CASSLGLNGGEPPDTQYF.

This clonotype has at least ten counts. The V gene is TRBV7-2, the J gene TRBJ1-5; D uncertain. The germline gives CDR1 SGHTA, CDR2 FQGNSA. CDR3 length: 15 amino acids. The V gene lost 1 base and the J gene lost 1 base, with 8 bases spanning the gap. The CDR3 is CASSLGGSSNQPQHF. The CDR3 DNA reads TGTGCCAGCAGCTTAGGCGGGAGCAGCAATCAGCCCCAGCATTTT.

The rearrangement uses TRBV7-3 and TRBJ1-5; TRBD1 matches at 7 bases. CDR3 length equals 15 residues. J gave up 3 bases and V 3 bases, and 5 bases lay outside the gene matches. Per germline, CDR1 SGHTA and CDR2 FQGTGA. The DNA of the CDR3 is TGTGCCAGCAGCTTCAAGACAGGGAACAATCAGCCCCAGCATTTT. Amino acid sequence: CASSFKTGNNQPQHF.

This clonotype was seen a single time. The V call is TRBV19, the J call TRBJ2-1; no clear D. Trimming cost V 10 bases and J 3 bases, with 10 bases left between them. The germline V gene has CDR1 LNHDA and CDR2 SQIVND (reference sequence). This CDR3 is built from 12 residues. This CDR3 is CATTTGYNEQFF. The CDR3 bases are TGTGCCACCACGACTGGCTACAATGAGCAGTTCTTC.

This clonotype came up a few times. The CDR3 sequence: CASSSTALSSYEQYF. CDR3 in DNA: TGTGCCAGCAGCTCCACAGCGTTGAGCTCCTACGAGCAGTACTTC. This chain joins TRBV7-2 and TRBJ2-7; no firm D call. The V end was cut by 4 bases, the J end by 0 bases, with 13 bases between. Germline CDR1 and CDR2: SGHTA and FQGNSA. This CDR3 region has 15 residues.

This clonotype has only one observation. This sequence joins TRBV7-8 and TRBJ2-5; D possibly uses TRBD1 or TRBD2 (6 bases each). V lost 5 bases and J 1 base, leaving 17 bases between the germline ends. Germline lookup yields CDR1 SGHVS and CDR2 FQNEAQ. The CDR3 loop spans 16 amino acids. For the CDR3, the DNA is TGTGCCAGCAGCCTACAGTCGGGGGCCGTCCAAGAGACCCAGTACTTC. Protein: CASSLQSGAVQETQYF.